The 27 T cell receptor beta chains listed next were all sequenced from one sample in a study of response to subunit inactivated influenza vaccine. Via MiXCR, TCRdb re-called the RT-PCR reads, giving one row per CDR3 protein. The sample holds about 180,000 distinct CDR3 sequences; roughly 8.7% are singletons and the top ten take about 11%. Sequencing was performed on non-naive T cells sorted from PBMCs, taken on the day of vaccination. Every receptor here comes from a man aged 50 to 60 who received an inactivated influenza vaccine.

Worth noting for this clonotype: At one end, the junction sequence differs from germline, possibly due to a read error. CDR3 DNA: TGTGCCAGCAGCGGAGGGGCTGGGGCCAACATCCTGACTTTC. Protein: CASSGGAGANILTF. The V gene is TRBV6-1, the J gene TRBJ2-6; D might be TRBD2 (6 bases). This CDR3 contains 14 residues. CDR1 and CDR2 (germline): MNHNS, SASEGT.

The V gene is TRBV20-1, the J gene TRBJ2-1, with TRBD2 matching 14 bases. The length of the CDR3 is 16 residues. Germline loops: CDR1 DFQATT, CDR2 SNEGSKA (reference sequence). V dropped 5 bases and J dropped 8; count of bases not matched to a gene: 11. CDR3 sequence (DNA): TGCAGTGCTCCCGGACTAGCGGGAGGCTTTAGGGATGAGCAGTTCTTC. This translates into CSAPGLAGGFRDEQFF.

This clonotype was counted a few times. The chain employs TRBV27 and TRBJ2-6, with a possible D match to TRBD1 (5 bases). In germline, CDR1 is MNHEY, CDR2 SMNVEV (reference sequence). This CDR3 is built from 15 residues. The V end lost 6 bases, the J end lost 4 bases, and 13 bases lay between the germline ends. The CDR3 region is CASSRENVGANVLTF. The CDR3 region has the DNA TGTGCCAGCAGCAGGGAAAACGTCGGGGCCAACGTCCTGACTTTC.

This clonotype appeared many times. CDR3 nucleotides: TGTGCCAGCAGCCAAGATGGACTAGCCGGAGAGCAGTACTTC. Its protein product is CASSQDGLAGEQYF. The V and J genes are TRBV4-2 and TRBJ2-7, with 8 bases identical to TRBD2. Unmatched junction bases numbered 5, after V lost 0 bases and J lost 7 bases. Germline V CDR1 and CDR2: LGHNA, YNFKEQ. This CDR3 spans 14 amino acids.

The J gene is TRBJ2-3, the V gene TRBV5-1; 9 bases match TRBD2. This CDR3 is built from 16 residues. J was trimmed by 5 bases and V by 3 bases; bases with no gene match: 10. Germline V lookup: CDR1 SGHRS, CDR2 YFSETQ. The CDR3 here is CASSSLAGVKVDTQYF. Written as DNA, the CDR3 is TGCGCCAGCAGCTCTTTAGCGGGAGTGAAGGTAGATACGCAGTATTTT.

This clonotype has more than one count but fewer than ten. The V and J genes are TRBV27 and TRBJ1-2; TRBD1 matches at 8 bases. Germline trimming cut 3 bases from V and 6 bases from J; bases unmatched to any gene: 6. Germline assignment: CDR1 MNHEY and CDR2 SMNVEV (reference sequence). The CDR3 loop spans 14 amino acids. The CDR3 DNA follows: TGTGCCAGCAGTTTGCGACAGGGGTTCCATGGCTACACCTTC. This gives the protein CASSLRQGFHGYTF.

This clonotype was seen only a few times. V and J are TRBV2 and TRBJ2-1, with 9 positions matching TRBD1. Trimming removed 7 bases from V and 2 bases from J; junction bases left unmatched: 12. In germline, CDR1 is SNHLY, CDR2 FYNNEI. The CDR3 covers 17 residues. CDR3 nucleotide sequence: TGTGCCAGCAATGACCCCTCGGGACAGGGAGCCTACAATGAGCAGTTCTTC. Translated: CASNDPSGQGAYNEQFF.

This clonotype was observed at least ten times. One end of the junction is discordant with germline, which a read error may explain. The chain combines TRBV7-9 with TRBJ2-2; D is tentatively TRBD1 or TRBD2 (5 bases each). The CDR3 totals 13 residues. CDR1 SEHNR and CDR2 FQNEAQ come from the germline V gene (reference sequence). This CDR3 reads CASSLGHTGELFF. CDR3 nucleotides: TGCGCCAGCAGCTTGGGACACACCGGGGAGCTGTTTTTT.

This chain joins TRBV20-1 and TRBJ1-2, with 9 bases identical to TRBD1. CDR3 length equals 11 residues. Germline CDR1 DFQATT, CDR2 SNEGSKA (reference sequence). The CDR3 nucleotides read TGCATCTGGGGACAGGGTGATGGCTACACCTTC. Amino acids: CIWGQGDGYTF.

The CDR3: CASSLVQGAGYTF. The CDR3 DNA follows: TGTGCCAGCAGTTTAGTGCAGGGGGCAGGCTACACCTTC. J is TRBJ1-2 and V is TRBV27, with TRBD1 identical over 8 bases. Germline V gene sequence: CDR1 MNHEY, CDR2 SMNVEV (reference sequence). The CDR3 is made up of 13 amino acids. The V and J ends lost 2 bases and 8 bases, in that order; junction bases with no gene match: 4.

The J gene is TRBJ1-1, the V gene TRBV24-1; perhaps TRBD1 as D (5 bases). CDR1 is KGHDR, CDR2 SFDVKD, per germline. The CDR3 consists of 14 residues. V was pared by 4 bases and J by 1 base, with 9 bases between. In DNA form, the CDR3 reads TGTGCCACCAGTGAGGGGGGTAGGAACACTGAAGCTTTCTTT. Its translation: CATSEGGRNTEAFF.

This chain links TRBV5-1 with TRBJ2-4, with 8 bases fitting TRBD2. The CDR3 totals 18 residues. Germline-derived CDR1 and CDR2 are SGHRS and YFSETQ. Trimming took 4 bases from V and 0 from J; bases not matched to a gene: 12. The CDR3 DNA is TGCGCCAGCAGCACGGGAGGGTCCGCTACTACAGCCAAAAACATTCAGTACTTC. Translation gives CASSTGGSATTAKNIQYF.

This clonotype has a handful of counts. The V gene is TRBV7-9, the J gene TRBJ2-3; the match to TRBD2 covers 10 bases. The CDR3 sequence is 16 residues long. Germline assignment: CDR1 SEHNR and CDR2 FQNEAQ (reference sequence). V gave up 5 bases and J gave up 4 bases; unmatched junction bases: 9. CDR3 loop: CASSPWTSGTADTQYF. CDR3 nucleotide sequence: TGTGCCAGCAGCCCCTGGACTAGCGGAACCGCAGATACGCAGTATTTT.

This clonotype was seen ten or more times. The V call is TRBV28, the J call TRBJ2-7; D call uncertain. This CDR3 has 12 amino acids. Germline V gene lookup returns CDR1 MDHEN and CDR2 SYDVKM. The V gene lost 8 bases and the J gene lost 5 bases, with 13 bases spanning the gap. The CDR3 DNA reads TGTGCCAGCCAAGAGGAAAAGGACGAGCAGTACTTC. The encoded protein is CASQEEKDEQYF.

V usage is TRBV28 and J usage is TRBJ2-5; D is uncertain. Looked up from germline, CDR1 is MDHEN and CDR2 is SYDVKM. The V and J ends lost 8 bases and 1 base respectively, with 8 bases between them. The CDR3 loop spans 12 amino acids. CDR3 nucleotide sequence: TGTGCCAGCTACGGAGCCCAAGAGACCCAGTACTTC. Translated, it gives CASYGAQETQYF.

This clonotype was detected a few times. The chain carries TRBV7-2 and TRBJ2-7, with D unresolved. Trimming cost V 0 bases and J 2 bases, with 5 bases left between them. Per the germline V gene, CDR1 is SGHTA and CDR2 is FQGNSA. There are 13 residues in the CDR3. The CDR3 loop is CASSLAWTYEQYF. The CDR3, as DNA: TGTGCCAGCAGCTTAGCTTGGACCTACGAGCAGTACTTC.

The chain couples TRBV7-2 to TRBJ1-1; D gene unclear. V lost 5 bases and J lost 6, with 19 bases in between. The CDR3 consists of 15 residues. Germline lookup yields CDR1 SGHTA and CDR2 FQGNSA. CDR3 DNA: TGTGCCAGCAGCCGAAGGGCGGAAAGGCATGCTGAAGCTTTCTTT. Amino acid sequence: CASSRRAERHAEAFF.

This clonotype occurred a few times. The V gene is TRBV2, the J gene TRBJ1-5, with 9 bases identical to TRBD1. The CDR3 is 14 residues long. J gave up 5 bases and V 5 bases, and 4 bases lay outside the gene matches. Germline CDR1 reads SNHLY; CDR2 reads FYNNEI. In DNA, the CDR3 is TGTGCCAGCAGTTCGCGGGACAGGGATCAGCCCCAGCATTTT. Its protein product is CASSSRDRDQPQHF.

This clonotype was observed many times. V and J are TRBV9 and TRBJ2-2; TRBD2 agrees at 10 bases. Losses at the gene ends were 0 bases for V and 8 bases for J; bases not matched to a gene: 7. Germline-derived CDR1 and CDR2 are SGDLS and YYNGEE. This CDR3 contains 16 residues. CDR3 amino acids: CASSVVSGRATGELFF. The CDR3 bases are TGTGCCAGCAGCGTAGTGAGCGGGAGGGCCACTGGGGAGCTGTTTTTT.

By share, this clonotype ranks as medium-sized. This rearrangement joins TRBV29-1 to TRBJ1-1, with TRBD1 identical over 7 bases. Per the germline V gene, CDR1 is SQVTM and CDR2 is ANQGSEA. The J segment lost 4 bases and the V segment lost 8 bases, leaving 13 bases of the junction unmatched. This CDR3 is 14 amino acids long. The DNA for the CDR3 is TGCAGCTCACAAATGGGGCAGGGGGTCACTGAAGCTTTCTTT. Translation: CSSQMGQGVTEAFF.

V is TRBV7-9 and J is TRBJ2-1; 12 bases are shared with TRBD2. The junction had 3 bases not matched to a gene; V was cut back by 5 bases and J by 4 bases. Germline assignment: CDR1 SEHNR and CDR2 FQNEAQ (reference sequence). The CDR3 loop spans 15 amino acids. CDR3 in DNA: TGTGCCAGCAGCGTGACTAGCGGGAGATACAATGAGCAGTTCTTC. It codes for CASSVTSGRYNEQFF. The full variable domain, rest sourced from reference TRBV7-9 and TRBJ2-1, is DTGVSQNPRHKITKRGQNVTFRCDPISEHNRLYWYRQTLGQGPEFLTYFQNEAQLEKSRLLSDRFSAERPKGSFSTLEIQRTEQGDSAMYLCASSVTSGRYNEQFFGPGTRLTVL.

This clonotype has more than one count but fewer than ten. The chain uses TRBV2 and TRBJ2-7, with 10 bases fitting TRBD1. The CDR3 spans 16 residues. Germline lookup yields CDR1 SNHLY and CDR2 FYNNEI. With V trimmed by 4 bases and J by 0 bases, 6 bases remained unmatched. The chain's CDR3 is CASSVAGTGASYEQYF. CDR3 nucleotide sequence: TGTGCCAGCAGTGTCGCCGGGACAGGGGCCTCCTACGAGCAGTACTTC.

This clonotype was detected ten times or more. The chain recombines TRBV20-1 with TRBJ2-7, with 13 bases lining up with TRBD2. The germline CDR1 and CDR2 sequences are DFQATT and SNEGSKA (reference sequence). This CDR3 is built from 14 residues. The trim removed 4 bases at V and 4 bases at J, leaving 4 bases unmatched. In DNA, the CDR3 is TGCAGTGCTACCCAGACTAGCGGGAGGTACGAGCAGTACTTC. Translating gives CSATQTSGRYEQYF.

This clonotype was counted many times. J is TRBJ2-4 and V is TRBV20-1, with D maybe TRBD2 (5 bases). This CDR3 contains 14 residues. Between the trimmed V and J ends, which lost 2 bases and 2 bases, there was a span of 10 bases. Germline V lookup: CDR1 DFQATT, CDR2 SNEGSKA (reference sequence). The CDR3 DNA follows: TGCAGTGCTAGATTCACGGGATCCAAAAACATTCAGTACTTC. The encoded protein is CSARFTGSKNIQYF.

This clonotype was recorded at least ten times. V and J are TRBV28 and TRBJ2-1; 10 bases align to TRBD2. Per germline, CDR1 MDHEN and CDR2 SYDVKM. This CDR3 has 14 residues. V trimming: 4 bases; J trimming: 13 bases; junction bases outside the gene matches: 10. The CDR3 bases are TGTGCCAGCAGTTCACACAGGACTAGCGGATTACAGTTCTTC. Protein sequence: CASSSHRTSGLQFF.

The chain employs TRBV7-8 and TRBJ1-1; D is unclear. Trimming took off 3 bases at V and 2 bases at J, with 4 bases between the two ends. The CDR3 consists of 12 residues. Germline V lookup: CDR1 SGHVS, CDR2 FQNEAQ. CDR3: CASSFLNTEAFF. CDR3 nucleotides: TGTGCCAGCAGCTTTCTAAACACTGAAGCTTTCTTT.

This rearrangement joins TRBV28 to TRBJ2-1, with 7 bases identical to TRBD1. The V gene end was trimmed by 6 bases and the J gene end by 0 bases; junction bases not matched to a gene: 23. There are 21 residues in the CDR3. The germline V gene encodes CDR1 MDHEN and CDR2 SYDVKM. The CDR3 loop reads CASSSHRLRGGSPSSYNEQFF. CDR3 sequence (DNA): TGTGCCAGCAGCTCCCACCGTTTGAGAGGGGGCTCCCCGAGCTCCTACAATGAGCAGTTCTTC.